Following are 11 T cell receptor beta chains from one sample sequenced in a study of T-cell memory formation after mild COVID-19. TCRdb processed the 5' RACE reads anew with MiXCR; each CDR3 protein has one entry. The sample has 350,000 or so distinct CDR3 sequences, roughly 20% seen once. What was sequenced was PBMCs or a T cell subset sorted from them (not recorded which). These receptors all come from a man between 18 and 35 years old who had mild COVID-19 (a few samples of this study predate the infection). Cell type and time point are not known.

This clonotype was picked up a small number of times. V usage is TRBV20-1 and J usage is TRBJ2-7, with 11 bases that match TRBD2. The CDR3 extends over 16 amino acids. With V trimmed by 3 bases and J by 1 base, 8 bases remained unmatched. Per the germline V gene, CDR1 is DFQATT and CDR2 is SNEGSKA (reference sequence). The CDR3 reads CSASGTSGLGSYEQYF. The CDR3 region has the DNA TGCAGTGCTAGTGGGACTAGCGGACTGGGATCCTACGAGCAGTACTTC.

This clonotype was observed a few times. V usage is TRBV3-1 and J usage is TRBJ2-1; a weak D match, TRBD2 (5 bases). Trimming left V 4 bases short and J 6 bases short, with 7 bases between. The CDR3 spans 12 residues. Germline V gene sequence: CDR1 LGHDT, CDR2 YNNKEL (reference sequence). The CDR3: CASSRSGNEQFF. DNA of the CDR3: TGTGCCAGCAGCCGGAGCGGCAATGAGCAGTTCTTC.

This sequence joins TRBV7-2 and TRBJ2-1; D is ambiguous. Germline CDR1 SGHTA, CDR2 FQGNSA. CDR3 length equals 16 residues. Trimming stripped 5 bases from V and 7 bases from J, with 21 bases between. CDR3 nucleotides: TGTGCCAGCAGCACGGTTGGGGATCCGACCATGAATGAGCAGTTCTTC. It encodes CASSTVGDPTMNEQFF. Complete variable domain (other parts from reference TRBV7-2 and TRBJ2-1): GAGVSQSPSNKVTEKGKDVELRCDPISGHTALYWYRQSLGQGLEFLIYFQGNSAPDKSGLPSDRFSAERTGGSVSTLTIQRTQQEDSAVYLCASSTVGDPTMNEQFFGPGTRLTVL.

In its sample, this clonotype was seen a few times. The V call is TRBV7-2, the J call TRBJ1-6, with 10 positions matching TRBD1. The CDR3 runs to 15 residues. The V segment lost 6 bases and the J segment 7 bases; nucleotides outside the gene matches: 6. Germline CDR1 SGHTA, CDR2 FQGNSA. The CDR3 reads CASRGWDRGNSPLHF. The CDR3 bases are TGTGCCAGCAGGGGATGGGACAGGGGAAATTCACCCCTCCACTTT.

This clonotype was detected a few times. The rearrangement joins TRBV5-6 to TRBJ1-1; D remains unclear. V was clipped by 4 bases and J by 5 bases, with 12 bases between them. Germline V gives CDR1 SGHDT, CDR2 YYEEEE. The CDR3 totals 13 residues. The CDR3 loop is CASSSPRSTEAFF. For the CDR3, the DNA is TGTGCCAGCAGCAGTCCCAGGTCTACTGAAGCTTTCTTT.

This clonotype appeared a few times. The rearrangement uses TRBV7-9 and TRBJ2-5; 10 positions match TRBD2. V was pared by 0 bases and J by 5 bases, with 9 bases of the junction left unmatched. Germline V CDR1 and CDR2: SEHNR, FQNEAQ (reference sequence). This CDR3 contains 17 residues. The CDR3 DNA follows: TGTGCCAGCAGCTTAGCGCTCGGACTAGCGGCTCTGGAGACCCAGTACTTC. It yields the protein CASSLALGLAALETQYF.

The chain is built from TRBV12-3 or TRBV12-4 and TRBJ1-1; 8 bases map to TRBD1. The CDR3 is made up of 11 amino acids. The junction had 1 base not matched to a gene; V was cut back by 4 bases and J by 9 bases. CDR3 sequence (DNA): TGTGCCAGCAGTTCAGGGGGCAAAGCTTTCTTT. This gives the protein CASSSGGKAFF.

The V call is TRBV6-1, the J call TRBJ2-7; weak D call: TRBD1 (6 bases). This CDR3 contains 15 residues. V lost 7 bases and J 0 bases, leaving 16 bases between the germline ends. Germline lookup yields CDR1 MNHNS and CDR2 SASEGT. The CDR3 region is CASTPNAGASYEQYF. The DNA for the CDR3 is TGTGCCAGCACCCCGAATGCAGGGGCCTCCTACGAGCAGTACTTC.

The CDR3 region is CASSLRLAGGHSYEQYV. The CDR3, as DNA: TGTGCCAGCAGCTTACGTCTAGCGGGGGGTCACTCCTACGAGCAGTACGTC. V usage is TRBV7-2 and J usage is TRBJ2-7, with 11 nucleotides matching TRBD2. CDR3 length: 17 residues. V dropped 2 bases and J dropped 0; count of bases not matched to a gene: 6. CDR1 is SGHTA, CDR2 FQGNSA, per germline.

This chain uses TRBV7-8 with TRBJ1-2; TRBD1 might be the D (5 bases). The CDR3 runs to 13 residues. Per the germline V gene, CDR1 is SGHVS and CDR2 is FQNEAQ. Trimming removed 5 bases from V and 4 bases from J, with 11 bases in between. The CDR3 reads CASSRTGFYGYTF. The CDR3 region has the DNA TGTGCCAGCAGCCGCACAGGCTTCTATGGCTACACCTTC.

The J gene is TRBJ2-2, the V gene TRBV7-2, with 8 bases that match TRBD1. Germline CDR1 is SGHTA and CDR2 is FQGNSA. The CDR3 consists of 16 residues. Unmatched junction bases numbered 6, after V lost 6 bases and J lost 0 bases. As DNA, the CDR3 is TGTGCCAGCAGGGATCGGGACAGGTCGAACACCGGGGAGCTGTTTTTT. Its protein product is CASRDRDRSNTGELFF. Looking up the rest from reference TRBV7-2 and TRBJ2-2 gives the full variable domain: GAGVSQSPSNKVTEKGKDVELRCDPISGHTALYWYRQSLGQGLEFLIYFQGNSAPDKSGLPSDRFSAERTGGSVSTLTIQRTQQEDSAVYLCASRDRDRSNTGELFFGEGSRLTVL.